This T cell receptor (beta chain) was sequenced in a study of blood T cell repertoires in COVID-19. The overall study: Sources were T cells, B-cell-depleted T cells, or PBMCs; the material itself was cDNA or gDNA.

In the source study's methods: It was from reference gene primer amplification that nucleated cell counts were estimated. TCRdb's copy holds only in-frame clones and misses some; the assay was immunoSEQ multiplex PCR. That table gives V, J and clone size, and the DNA gave D and trimming. Seen here are 55,000 to 65,000 clones, about 88% observed once, and the top ten hold about 5.1%. Trimming cost V 1 base and J 5 bases; bases outside gene matches: 6. From germline, CDR1 is SGHRS and CDR2 YFSETQ. The CDR3 sequence is 15 residues long. Sample: peripheral blood. This chain connects TRBV5-1 to TRBJ2-1; TRBD1 aligns across 7 bases. The receptor's source is a man of 80 years or more in a cohort sampled during active COVID-19. For the CDR3, the DNA is TGCGCCAGCAGCTTGTGGACAGGCCCGGACAATGAGCAGTTCTTC. It yields the protein CASSLWTGPDNEQFF.